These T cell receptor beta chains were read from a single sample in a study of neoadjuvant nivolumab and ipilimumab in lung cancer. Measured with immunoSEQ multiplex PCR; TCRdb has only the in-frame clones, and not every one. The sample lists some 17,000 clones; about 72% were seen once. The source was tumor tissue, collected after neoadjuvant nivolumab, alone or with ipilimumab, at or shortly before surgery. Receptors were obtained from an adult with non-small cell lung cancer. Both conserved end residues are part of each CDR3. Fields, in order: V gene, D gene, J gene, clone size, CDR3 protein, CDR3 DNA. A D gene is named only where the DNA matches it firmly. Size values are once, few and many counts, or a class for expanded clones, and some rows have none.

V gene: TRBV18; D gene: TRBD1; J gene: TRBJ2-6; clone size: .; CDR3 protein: CASSPEGTVHSGANVLTF; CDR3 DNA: TGTGCCAGCTCACCAGAGGGGACAGTGCACTCTGGGGCCAACGTCCTGACTTTC
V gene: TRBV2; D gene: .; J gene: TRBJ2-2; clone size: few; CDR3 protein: CASIATENTGELFF; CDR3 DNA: TGTGCCAGCATCGCAACAGAGAACACCGGGGAGCTGTTTTTT
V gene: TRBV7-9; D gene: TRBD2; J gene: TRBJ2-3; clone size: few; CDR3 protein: CASSSIAGGTDTQYF; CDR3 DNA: TGTGCCAGCAGTTCCATAGCGGGGGGGACCGATACGCAGTATTTT
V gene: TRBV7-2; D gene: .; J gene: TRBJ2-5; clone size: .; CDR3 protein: CASSPGFSDQETQYF; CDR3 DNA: TGTGCCAGCAGCCCCGGGTTCAGCGATCAAGAGACCCAGTACTTC
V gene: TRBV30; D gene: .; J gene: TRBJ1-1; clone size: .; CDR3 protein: CAWSRMGTLNTEAFF; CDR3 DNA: TGTGCCTGGAGCCGGATGGGGACCCTGAACACTGAAGCTTTCTTT
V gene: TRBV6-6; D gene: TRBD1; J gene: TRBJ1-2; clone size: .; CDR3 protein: CASSSIRTGRYGYTF; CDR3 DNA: TGTGCCAGCAGTTCAATTCGGACAGGGAGGTATGGCTACACCTTC
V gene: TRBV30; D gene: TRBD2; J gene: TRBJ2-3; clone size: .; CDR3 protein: CAWSVQRGIGTDTQYF; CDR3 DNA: TGTGCCTGGAGTGTCCAGCGGGGGATCGGCACAGATACGCAGTATTTT
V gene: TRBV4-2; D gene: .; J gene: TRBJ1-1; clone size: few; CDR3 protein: CASSQDLISVEAFF; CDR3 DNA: TGTGCCAGCAGCCAAGATTTGATTTCGGTTGAAGCTTTCTTT
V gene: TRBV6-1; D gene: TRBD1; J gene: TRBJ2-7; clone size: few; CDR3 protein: CASSRDRGPNEQYF; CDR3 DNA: TGTGCCAGCAGTCGGGACAGGGGGCCCAACGAGCAGTACTTC
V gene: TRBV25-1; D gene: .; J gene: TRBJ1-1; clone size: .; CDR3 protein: CACQRHSNTEAFF; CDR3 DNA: TGTGCCTGCCAGCGACACTCGAACACTGAAGCTTTCTTT
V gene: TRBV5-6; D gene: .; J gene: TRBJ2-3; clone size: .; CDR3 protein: CASSLRGSSVAQYF; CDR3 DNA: TGTGCCAGCAGCTTGCGGGGGTCGTCAGTTGCGCAGTATTTT
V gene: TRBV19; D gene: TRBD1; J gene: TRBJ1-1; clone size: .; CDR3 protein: CASSRGTAPGRGNTEAFF; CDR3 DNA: TGTGCCAGTAGTAGAGGGACAGCCCCCGGGAGGGGGAACACTGAAGCTTTCTTT
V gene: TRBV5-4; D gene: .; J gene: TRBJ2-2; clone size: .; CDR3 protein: CASSLGTVTGELFF; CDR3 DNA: TGTGCCAGCAGCCTTGGGACTGTGACCGGGGAGCTGTTTTTT
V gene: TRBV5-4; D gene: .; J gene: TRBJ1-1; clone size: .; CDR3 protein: CASSLRVDTEAFF; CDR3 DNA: TGTGCCAGCAGCTTGCGAGTGGACACTGAAGCTTTCTTT
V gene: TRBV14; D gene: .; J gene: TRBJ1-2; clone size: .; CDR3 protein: CASSHEPRYGYTF; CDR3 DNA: TGTGCCAGCAGCCACGAACCGAGGTATGGCTACACCTTC
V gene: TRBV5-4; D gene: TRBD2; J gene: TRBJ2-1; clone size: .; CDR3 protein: CASSLGLSSSSGGYNEQFF; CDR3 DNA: TGTGCCAGCAGCTTGGGCCTCTCCTCTTCTAGCGGGGGGTACAATGAGCAGTTCTTC
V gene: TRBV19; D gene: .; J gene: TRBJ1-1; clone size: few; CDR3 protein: CASSIGLSGEAFF; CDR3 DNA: TGTGCCAGTAGTATCGGCCTGTCCGGTGAAGCTTTCTTT
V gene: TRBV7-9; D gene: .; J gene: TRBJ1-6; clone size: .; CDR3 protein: CASSLFQGLGVYNSPLHF; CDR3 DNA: TGTGCCAGCAGCTTATTTCAGGGGCTAGGTGTCTATAATTCACCCCTCCACTTT
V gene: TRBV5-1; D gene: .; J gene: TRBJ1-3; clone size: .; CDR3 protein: CASSYGSTLSSGNTIYF; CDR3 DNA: TGCGCCAGCAGCTACGGGAGTACCCTAAGCTCTGGAAACACCATATATTTT
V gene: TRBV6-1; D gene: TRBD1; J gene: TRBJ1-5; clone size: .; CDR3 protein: CASRRGTDQPQHF; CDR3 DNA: TGTGCCAGCAGGAGGGGGACAGACCAGCCCCAGCATTTT
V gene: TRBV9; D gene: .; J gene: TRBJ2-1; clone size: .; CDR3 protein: CASSPSTAGQFF; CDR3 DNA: TGTGCCAGCAGCCCCAGCACGGCAGGGCAGTTCTTC
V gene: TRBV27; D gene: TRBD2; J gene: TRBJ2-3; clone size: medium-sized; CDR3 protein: CASSMTSGGGRTDTQYF; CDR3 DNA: TGTGCCAGCAGTATGACTAGCGGGGGAGGACGCACAGATACGCAGTATTTT
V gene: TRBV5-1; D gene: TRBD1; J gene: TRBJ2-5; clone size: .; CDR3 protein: CASSLGRDRDQETQYF; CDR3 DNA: TGCGCCAGCAGCTTGGGGCGGGACAGGGACCAGGAGACCCAGTACTTC
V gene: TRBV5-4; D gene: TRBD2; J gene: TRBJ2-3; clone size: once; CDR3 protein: CASSRGLAGWEDTQYF; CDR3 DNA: TGTGCCAGCAGCAGGGGACTAGCGGGGTGGGAAGATACGCAGTATTTT
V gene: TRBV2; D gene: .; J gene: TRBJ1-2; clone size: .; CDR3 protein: CASSPQSYGYTF; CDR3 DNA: TGTGCCAGCAGTCCCCAGAGTTATGGCTACACCTTC